This T cell receptor beta chain was observed in a study of blood T cell repertoires in COVID-19. Turning to the study itself: Acute and convalescent COVID-19 specimens originated in the United States, Italy and Spain.

CDR1 SGHVS and CDR2 FNYEAQ come from the germline V gene. The V end was cut by 1 base, the J end by 2 bases, with 8 bases between. This CDR3 contains 14 residues. The authors' processing: Estimation of nucleated cell counts relied on the amplification of reference gene primers. Libraries were prepared by immunoSEQ multiplex PCR; TCRdb keeps only in-frame clonotypes and omits some of them. V, J and clone size derive from that table, while D and trimming were established from the DNA sequence. The profile shows fewer than 450,000 clones, roughly 88% of them singletons. The TCR sequence derives from a woman aged 50 to 60 with COVID-19, enrolled during active disease. V and J are TRBV7-6 and TRBJ2-5; possibly TRBD2 for D (5 bases). The sample taken for sequencing was peripheral blood. The CDR3 region has the DNA TGTGCCAGCAGCTTAGTGGAGGTACAAGAGACCCAGTACTTC. It specifies CASSLVEVQETQYF.